This T cell receptor beta chain was retrieved from a study of T cell changes during pregnancy in multiple sclerosis. Germline values: CDR1 SGDLS, CDR2 YYNGEE. Trimming took 4 bases from V and 4 from J; bases not matched to a gene: 12. The CDR3 extends over 17 amino acids. This clone was seen a few times. Clones were sequenced by immunoSEQ multiplex PCR, and TCRdb holds only the in-frame ones, with some missing. In the table there are approximately 60,000 clones, around nine tenths of which are singletons. This chain joins TRBV9 and TRBJ2-3, with 10 bases matching TRBD2. Material for sequencing was peripheral blood from another person, used as feeder cells. The TCR comes from a human donor whose cells served as feeder cells for cultures in a pregnancy study. The CDR3 DNA reads as TGTGCCAGCAGCCCCTACGGGGCTAGCGGGAGCCCAGATACGCAGTATTTT. Encoded protein: CASSPYGASGSPDTQYF.